The 25 T cell receptor beta chains below all came from one sample that was sequenced in a study of shared clonotypes between healthy human individuals. Only in-frame clones appear in the TCRdb table, and some are missing; sequencing was by immunoSEQ multiplex PCR. The table includes more than 2 million clones, 90% to 95% detected once. The sample was naive CD4+ T cells sorted from blood. Subset of the sample: CD45RA+ positively selected. All receptors come from a man between 18 and 35 years old in good health.

The chain has TRBV30 and TRBJ2-7, with D perhaps TRBD1 or TRBD2 (5 bases each). V was clipped by 3 bases and J by 7 bases, with 13 bases between them. CDR3 length: 12 amino acids. Looked up from germline, CDR1 is GTSNPN and CDR2 is SVGIG (reference sequence). The CDR3 spells CAWRWGFTEQYF. In DNA form, the CDR3 reads TGTGCCTGGAGGTGGGGGTTTACGGAGCAGTACTTC.

The chain carries TRBV2 and TRBJ1-1; the D is unclear. CDR1 SNHLY and CDR2 FYNNEI come from the germline V gene. The CDR3 covers 13 residues. The V end was cut by 6 bases, the J end by 0 bases, with 8 bases between. CDR3: CASRGIMNTEAFF. The CDR3 DNA reads as TGTGCCAGCAGGGGGATTATGAACACTGAAGCTTTCTTT.

To note about this clone: The sample holds other DNA sequences that translate to the same CDR3. This sequence joins TRBV27 and TRBJ2-7, with D perhaps TRBD1 (6 bases). The V end lost 3 bases, the J end lost 2 bases, and 11 bases lay between the germline ends. The germline gives CDR1 MNHEY, CDR2 SMNVEV (reference sequence). This CDR3 comprises 14 residues. The CDR3 loop reads CASSLVRGPYEQYF. The DNA of the CDR3 is TGTGCCAGCAGTTTGGTCAGGGGTCCCTACGAGCAGTACTTC.

The chain has TRBV6-1 and TRBJ2-3; D is ambiguous. V was shortened by 5 bases and J by 0 bases, with 12 bases between the two germline ends. Germline values: CDR1 MNHNS, CDR2 SASEGT. The CDR3 length is 15 residues. The DNA of the CDR3 is TGTGCCAGCAGTATTAGGGCGTATAGCACAGATACGCAGTATTTT. Translation: CASSIRAYSTDTQYF.

This chain links TRBV27 with TRBJ2-1, with TRBD2 identical over 13 bases. The V segment lost 5 bases and the J segment 6 bases; nucleotides outside the gene matches: 10. Per germline, CDR1 MNHEY and CDR2 SMNVEV (reference sequence). This CDR3 is 17 amino acids long. CDR3 residues: CASSPSPGLAGSNEQFF. The CDR3 DNA reads TGTGCCAGCAGTCCGAGCCCGGGACTAGCGGGGAGCAATGAGCAGTTCTTC.

V and J are TRBV5-6 and TRBJ2-6; D may be TRBD1 (6 bases). The CDR3 runs 16 residues. Trimming left V 3 bases short and J 0 bases short, with 10 bases between. The germline CDR1 and CDR2 sequences are SGHDT and YYEEEE. The CDR3 protein is CASSWDISSGANVLTF. As DNA, the CDR3 is TGTGCCAGCAGCTGGGACATCAGCTCTGGGGCCAACGTCCTGACTTTC. The entire variable domain, with the rest obtained from reference TRBV5-6 and TRBJ2-6, is as follows: DAGVTQSPTHLIKTRGQQVTLRCSPKSGHDTVSWYQQALGQGPQFIFQYYEEEERQRGNFPDRFSGHQFPNYSSELNVNALLLGDSALYLCASSWDISSGANVLTFGAGSRLTVL.

Comment on this clone: A much bigger clone sits one base away, suggesting this may be a read error. This sequence joins TRBV11-3 and TRBJ1-1; TRBD1 is a possible D gene (5 bases). The CDR3 spans 14 residues. Germline V CDR1 and CDR2: SGHNT, YENEEA. With 1 base removed from V and 1 base from J, the gap between germline ends came to 7 bases. In DNA form, the CDR3 reads TGTGCCAGCAGCTTAGGGACACAGAACACTGAAGCTTTCTTT. Translated: CASSLGTQNTEAFF.

The chain recombines TRBV5-6 with TRBJ1-6; a possible D gene is TRBD1 (6 bases). The CDR3 length is 15 residues. Trimming left V 3 bases short and J 10 bases short, with 17 bases between. The germline V gene has CDR1 SGHDT and CDR2 YYEEEE. CDR3 nucleotide sequence: TGTGCCAGCAGCTCTCGAGGGGGTAGAGGGTCACCCCTCCACTTT. This encodes CASSSRGGRGSPLHF.

The chain has TRBV15 and TRBJ1-5; D gene unclear. The CDR3 is 14 amino acids. V was cut by 5 bases and J by 2 bases, with 10 bases left in between. The germline V gene encodes CDR1 LNHNV and CDR2 YYDKDF (reference sequence). The CDR3 DNA is TGTGCCACCAGCCCTCGGAGGGGCAATCAGCCCCAGCATTTT. This codes for CATSPRRGNQPQHF.

In its sample, this clone was seen once. CDR3 residues: CASSVGQVTDTQYF. The CDR3 region has the DNA TGTGCCAGCAGCGTGGGGCAGGTCACAGATACGCAGTATTTT. The V and J genes are TRBV9 and TRBJ2-3; D possibly corresponds to TRBD1 (5 bases). V was shortened by 2 bases and J by 2 bases, with 9 bases between the two germline ends. The CDR3 runs 14 residues. Germline V gene lookup returns CDR1 SGDLS and CDR2 YYNGEE.

The chain links TRBV10-2 to TRBJ2-5, with TRBD1 matching over 7 bases. Looked up from germline, CDR1 is WSHSY and CDR2 is SAAADI. V was clipped by 6 bases and J by 5 bases; unmatched bases: 6. The CDR3 is 13 amino acids. This chain's CDR3 is CASRKGARETQYF. CDR3 nucleotide sequence: TGCGCCAGCAGGAAGGGGGCGCGCGAGACCCAGTACTTC.

V and J are TRBV18 and TRBJ2-2; 7 nucleotides agree with TRBD2. The V gene end was trimmed by 6 bases and the J gene end by 5 bases; junction bases not matched to a gene: 9. In germline, CDR1 is KGHSH, CDR2 LQKENI. This CDR3 comprises 15 residues. CDR3 residues: CASSPLDGRTGELFF. CDR3 DNA sequence: TGTGCCAGCTCCCCCCTGGACGGGAGGACCGGGGAGCTGTTTTTT.

The chain uses TRBV19 and TRBJ1-2; no clear D gene. Germline values: CDR1 LNHDA, CDR2 SQIVND (reference sequence). Trimming cost V 7 bases and J 0 bases, with 15 bases left between them. The CDR3 covers 15 residues. CDR3 loop: CASTRPEGANYGYTF. The CDR3 nucleotides are TGTGCCAGTACCCGGCCCGAGGGAGCTAACTATGGCTACACCTTC. The variable domain in full, with the rest retrieved from reference TRBV19 and TRBJ1-2, is DGGITQSPKYLFRKEGQNVTLSCEQNLNHDAMYWYRQDPGQGLRLIYYSQIVNDFQKGDIAEGYSVSREKKESFPLTVTSAQKNPTAFYLCASTRPEGANYGYTFGSGTRLTVV.

In this sample, this clone turned up once. The V gene is TRBV2, the J gene TRBJ1-5, with D tentatively TRBD1 (5 bases). Germline lookup yields CDR1 SNHLY and CDR2 FYNNEI. The CDR3 totals 14 residues. V was shortened by 6 bases and J by 1 base, with 10 bases between the two germline ends. CDR3 sequence (DNA): TGTGCCAGCAGAGGGGTTTCCAGCAATCAGCCCCAGCATTTT. This codes for CASRGVSSNQPQHF. Supplemented by reference TRBV2 and TRBJ1-5, the full variable domain reads EPEVTQTPSHQVTQMGQEVILRCVPISNHLYFYWYRQILGQKVEFLVSFYNNEISEKSEIFDDQFSVERPDGSNFTLKIRSTKLEDSAMYFCASRGVSSNQPQHFGDGTRLSIL.

This clone has only one observation. The chain recombines TRBV6-5 with TRBJ1-5, with 7 positions matching TRBD1. CDR1 MNHEY and CDR2 SVGAGI come from the germline V gene. CDR3 length: 14 residues. Trimming at V came to 7 bases and at J to 6 bases, leaving 9 bases not matched to a gene. The chain's CDR3 is CASTLNRGSQPQHF. The CDR3 DNA reads TGTGCCAGCACCTTGAACAGGGGAAGTCAGCCCCAGCATTTT.

The V and J genes are TRBV9 and TRBJ2-1, with D possibly TRBD2 on 6 matching bases. CDR3 size: 14 residues. CDR1 and CDR2 from the germline V gene are SGDLS and YYNGEE. V dropped 2 bases and J dropped 5 bases, with 11 bases sitting between them. The CDR3 DNA follows: TGTGCCAGCAGCGTTGGGGGACTCCACAATGAGCAGTTCTTC. Its translation is CASSVGGLHNEQFF.

CDR3 nucleotide sequence: TGTGCCAGCAGTGAAGCGCTTGGCAGTAGCTATGGCTACACCTTC. This encodes CASSEALGSSYGYTF. The chain combines TRBV2 with TRBJ1-2; no clear D. Per germline, CDR1 SNHLY and CDR2 FYNNEI. The CDR3 spans 15 residues. V was pared by 0 bases and J by 4 bases, with 12 bases between.

This clone came up a few times. The V and J genes are TRBV6-6 and TRBJ1-6; D is uncertain. Germline values: CDR1 MNHNY, CDR2 SVGAGI (reference sequence). Deletions cut 2 bases from V and 15 bases from J, with 14 bases between. This CDR3 comprises 13 residues. The CDR3 DNA reads as TGTGCCAGCAGTTACGCGCCTGGCGGTAACCTCCACTTT. This codes for CASSYAPGGNLHF.

A note on this clone: The same CDR3 arises from other DNA sequences in this sample as well. The CDR3 DNA is TGTGCCAGCAGTTTTCAGGGAGGTGGCAATCAGCCCCAGCATTTT. This translates into CASSFQGGGNQPQHF. This chain links TRBV27 with TRBJ1-5; D perhaps matches TRBD1 (5 bases). The length of the CDR3 is 15 residues. CDR1 and CDR2 (germline): MNHEY, SMNVEV (reference sequence). With 3 bases removed from V and 2 bases from J, the gap between germline ends came to 11 bases.

This chain connects TRBV19 to TRBJ2-7, with 8 bases identical to TRBD1. CDR3 length: 14 amino acids. The V and J ends lost 7 bases and 1 base, in that order; junction bases with no gene match: 6. CDR1 LNHDA and CDR2 SQIVND come from the germline V gene (reference sequence). Here the CDR3 reads CASTPDRASYEQYF. The CDR3 DNA follows: TGTGCCAGTACTCCGGACAGGGCGTCCTACGAGCAGTACTTC.

The chain combines TRBV5-6 with TRBJ1-2; 10 bases fit TRBD1. The CDR3 consists of 14 residues. Germline V gives CDR1 SGHDT, CDR2 YYEEEE. Trimming at V came to 5 bases and at J to 5 bases, leaving 6 bases not matched to a gene. CDR3 in DNA: TGTGCCAGCAGACCCGGGACAGGGGAATATGGCTACACCTTC. Its protein is CASRPGTGEYGYTF.

About this clone itself: The same CDR3 arises from other DNA sequences in this sample as well. The genes are TRBV18 and TRBJ2-7, with TRBD1 identical over 9 bases. The V and J ends lost 1 base and 2 bases, in that order; junction bases with no gene match: 0. Germline V gene lookup returns CDR1 KGHSH and CDR2 LQKENI. The CDR3 is 14 residues long. The CDR3 sequence: CASSPRTGAYEQYF. The CDR3 coding sequence is TGTGCCAGCTCACCACGGACAGGGGCCTACGAGCAGTACTTC.

This clone was picked up one time. The rearrangement uses TRBV10-3 and TRBJ2-1, with 8 bases aligning to TRBD2. Germline loops: CDR1 ENHRY, CDR2 SYGVKD. The CDR3 spans 15 residues. J lost 2 bases, V lost 8 bases, and 8 bases had no gene match. The CDR3 nucleotides are TGTGCCATCGGGGCCGGGCGGGAGGCCTACAATGAGCAGTTCTTC. This translates into CAIGAGREAYNEQFF.

The gene calls are TRBV4-1 and TRBJ2-1, with 12 bases aligning to TRBD2. The V segment lost 0 bases and the J segment 10 bases; nucleotides outside the gene matches: 7. There are 16 residues in the CDR3. Germline V lookup: CDR1 MGHRA, CDR2 YSYEKL. CDR3 nucleotides: TGCGCCAGCAGCCAAGATCCTAGCGGGAGGGCCGTCGAGCAGTTCTTC. Its protein is CASSQDPSGRAVEQFF.

This clone was counted once. The V and J genes are TRBV7-9 and TRBJ1-3; D is unresolved. Germline-derived CDR1 and CDR2 are SEHNR and FQNEAQ (reference sequence). This CDR3 spans 13 amino acids. V dropped 9 bases and J dropped 2 bases, with 11 bases sitting between them. CDR3 sequence (DNA): TGTGCCAGTCAGCCGGGAGCTGGAAACACCATATATTTT. Translated: CASQPGAGNTIYF.